A single sample is the source of the 5 T cell receptor beta chains below, sequenced in a study of molecular identifiers for immune sequencing clone quantification. TCRdb re-derived calls from the PCR reads in MiXCR, one entry per CDR3 protein. The sample holds 300,000 to 400,000 distinct CDR3 sequences; about a fifth are singletons and the top ten take 0.7% to 0.9%. Sequenced material: naive CD8+ T cells from blood, with Jurkat cell RNA spiked in. Noted subset: FACS-sorted CD8+CD4-CCR7+CD45RA+ naive T cells. The receptors were sampled from a human donor in good health. Some libraries in this study had Jurkat cell RNA spiked in.

This clonotype has a count of ten or more. The chain is built from TRBV29-1 and TRBJ2-3, with D hard to call. The V end was cut by 4 bases, the J end by 2 bases, with 7 bases between. Looked up from germline, CDR1 is SQVTM and CDR2 is ANQGSEA. The CDR3 covers 12 residues. As DNA, the CDR3 is TGCAGCGTTGTTGCGGCCACAGATACGCAGTATTTT. This encodes CSVVAATDTQYF.

In regard to this clonotype: A much larger clone lies one base from this, so it may be a read error. The rearrangement joins TRBV11-2 to TRBJ2-1; D ambiguous. Germline assignment: CDR1 SGHAT and CDR2 FQNNGV. The CDR3 loop spans 13 amino acids. V lost 2 bases and J 6 bases, leaving 8 bases between the germline ends. The CDR3 is CASSLQNCNEQFF. The CDR3 bases are TGTGCCAGCAGCTTACAGAACTGCAATGAGCAGTTCTTC.

This clonotype was seen repeatedly, ten times or more. CDR3 nucleotide sequence: TGTGCCACCAACCGGGACACAGTCTACAATGAGCAGTTCTTC. Translation: CATNRDTVYNEQFF. This chain connects TRBV2 to TRBJ2-1, with a weak D call TRBD1 (6 bases). Germline lookup yields CDR1 SNHLY and CDR2 FYNNEI. V lost 10 bases, J lost 3 bases, and 16 bases lay in between. The CDR3 length is 14 residues.

This clonotype was counted at least ten times. The chain carries TRBV7-6 and TRBJ1-5; the D is unclear. The length of the CDR3 is 15 residues. Trimming left V 4 bases short and J 2 bases short, with 12 bases between. Germline V CDR1 and CDR2: SGHVS, FNYEAQ. CDR3: CASSSERAGNQPQHF. CDR3 in DNA: TGTGCCAGCAGCTCCGAGAGGGCCGGCAATCAGCCCCAGCATTTT.

This clonotype was observed many times. The gene calls are TRBV19 and TRBJ2-6; D gene unclear. This CDR3 region has 15 residues. V was clipped by 10 bases and J by 1 base, with 14 bases between them. In germline, CDR1 is LNHDA, CDR2 SQIVND (reference sequence). The CDR3 DNA follows: TGTGCCACCACACCCGCTCCTTCTGGGGCCAACGTCCTGACTTTC. Translated: CATTPAPSGANVLTF.